The subject of this entry is one TCR beta chain. The antigen is unknown. The sample comes from a study of siplizumab effects on memory and regulatory T cells. Study outcomes and limitations: No assignable naive or memory phenotype existed for roughly 80-96% of proliferating CD4+ or CD8+ clones.

In germline, CDR1 is LNHNV, CDR2 YYDKDF (reference sequence). The CDR3 loop spans 14 amino acids. The V and J ends lost 5 bases and 7 bases, in that order; junction bases with no gene match: 6. Roughly 10^5 TCR templates per sample were sequenced. Produced via immunoSEQ multiplex PCR; TCRdb's table is partial and in-frame only. Here the sample spans over 85,000 clones, over 85% being singletons. V usage is TRBV15 and J usage is TRBJ2-1; TRBD1 matches at 9 bases. The sequence derives from a human donor in good health. The sample comprised CD8+ T cells sorted from blood. The CDR3 loop is CATSLLTGGNEQFF. CDR3 coding DNA: TGTGCCACCAGCCTCCTGACAGGGGGTAATGAGCAGTTCTTC. Combining the CDR3 with reference TRBV15 and TRBJ2-1 gives the whole variable domain DAMVIQNPRYQVTQFGKPVTLSCSQTLNHNVMYWYQQKSSQAPKLLFHYYDKDFNNEADTPDNFQSRRPNTSFCFLDIRSPGLGDTAMYLCATSLLTGGNEQFFGPGTRLTVL.